One sample yielded the 32 T cell receptor beta chains listed below, sequenced in a study of identical twins. TCRdb re-derived calls from the 5' RACE reads in MiXCR, one entry per CDR3 protein. The sample lists approximately 600,000 distinct CDR3 sequences, about 7% occurring once. The sample was also linked to a second study, of yellow fever vaccine responses in identical twins.

The material sequenced was PBMCs. These receptors came from a woman between 18 and 29 years old in good health.

This clonotype was detected ten times or more. The V call is TRBV29-1, the J call TRBJ2-1, with D possibly being TRBD1 or TRBD2 (5 bases each). Germline CDR1 and CDR2: SQVTM and ANQGSEA. The ends were cut back, 6 bases at V and 10 bases at J, with 16 bases in the middle. This CDR3 contains 12 residues. The CDR3 bases are TGCAGCGTCCCGGGACCGATTCGGGAGCAGTTCTTC. Protein sequence: CSVPGPIREQFF.

In this sample, this clonotype turned up many times. The J gene is TRBJ2-1, the V gene TRBV12-3 or TRBV12-4, with D unclear. V gave up 4 bases and J gave up 8 bases, with 15 bases separating them. This CDR3 has 14 amino acids. CDR3 in DNA: TGTGCCAGCAGTTCAGGCGGATCCCCAGATGAGCAGTTCTTC. Protein sequence: CASSSGGSPDEQFF.

The chain joins TRBV15 to TRBJ2-3, with D uncertain. The CDR3 has 17 residues. V was clipped by 5 bases and J by 3 bases, with 21 bases between them. In germline, CDR1 is LNHNV, CDR2 YYDKDF (reference sequence). The CDR3 DNA follows: TGTGCCACCAGCCGAAAACGCAGCAATTCGTGGACAGATACGCAGTATTTT. Protein: CATSRKRSNSWTDTQYF.

This chain connects TRBV5-5 to TRBJ2-5; TRBD1 matches 7 bases. CDR1 is SGHKS and CDR2 is YYEKEE in the germline V gene (reference sequence). The CDR3 spans 15 residues. Losses at the gene ends were 4 bases for V and 1 base for J; bases not matched to a gene: 7. CDR3 nucleotides: TGTGCCAGCAGCACACAGGGGCACGGCCAAGAGACCCAGTACTTC. Its protein is CASSTQGHGQETQYF.

This clonotype was seen only a few times. CDR3 region: CASSQEFGTGHQPQHF. CDR3 nucleotide sequence: TGCGCCAGCAGCCAAGAATTCGGGACAGGTCATCAGCCCCAGCATTTT. The chain is built from TRBV4-1 and TRBJ1-5, with 8 nucleotides matching TRBD1. Trimming took 0 bases from V and 5 from J; bases not matched to a gene: 6. The germline V gene has CDR1 MGHRA and CDR2 YSYEKL. The CDR3 spans 16 residues.

This clonotype was counted ten times or more. The CDR3 reads CASSPWTSGYNEQFF. DNA of the CDR3: TGTGCCAGCAGTCCATGGACTAGCGGATACAATGAGCAGTTCTTC. The V call is TRBV12-3 or TRBV12-4, the J call TRBJ2-1; 10 nucleotides line up with TRBD2. Trimming took 5 bases from V and 4 from J; bases not matched to a gene: 5. CDR3 length equals 15 residues.

The J gene is TRBJ2-6, the V gene TRBV5-4, with 14 nucleotides matching TRBD2. The V segment lost 3 bases and the J segment 3 bases; nucleotides outside the gene matches: 8. This CDR3 region has 19 residues. Germline CDR1 is SGHNT and CDR2 is YYREEE (reference sequence). CDR3 loop: CASSWATSGGAGGANVLTF. CDR3 nucleotides: TGTGCCAGCAGCTGGGCGACTAGCGGGGGGGCCGGTGGGGCCAACGTCCTGACTTTC.

In its sample, this clonotype was seen many times. J is TRBJ2-1 and V is TRBV3-1; D is undetermined. There are 12 residues in the CDR3. V was trimmed by 6 bases and J by 9 bases, leaving 12 bases between them. Germline CDR1 and CDR2: LGHDT and YNNKEL (reference sequence). This CDR3 is CASSPDSAEQFF. CDR3 nucleotides: TGTGCCAGCAGTCCCGACTCGGCTGAGCAGTTCTTC.

This clonotype was recorded many times. DNA of the CDR3: TGTGCCAGCAGCTTAGGTCTAGCCCCCGATACGCAGTATTTT. Translated, it gives CASSLGLAPDTQYF. The rearrangement links TRBV7-2 to TRBJ2-3; D possibly corresponds to TRBD2 (5 bases). Germline V lookup: CDR1 SGHTA, CDR2 FQGNSA. This CDR3 is 14 amino acids long. The ends were cut back, 1 base at V and 6 bases at J, with 11 bases in the middle.

This clonotype was observed a few times. The CDR3 protein is CSARGGMTDTQYF. The CDR3 coding sequence is TGCAGTGCTAGAGGGGGGATGACAGATACGCAGTATTTT. The chain carries TRBV20-1 and TRBJ2-3; D might be TRBD1 or TRBD2, each matching 5 bases. Between the trimmed V and J ends, which lost 1 base and 3 bases, there was a span of 8 bases. The CDR3 extends over 13 amino acids. From germline, CDR1 is DFQATT and CDR2 SNEGSKA (reference sequence).

This clonotype came up many times. The rearrangement joins TRBV6-1 to TRBJ1-6; 9 bases fit TRBD1. The germline V gene encodes CDR1 MNHNS and CDR2 SASEGT. V shed 6 bases and J 5 bases; nucleotides not matched to a gene: 5. The CDR3 extends over 15 amino acids. DNA for the CDR3: TGTGCCAGCAGGAAGCGGGACAGGGATAATTCACCCCTCCACTTT. Encoded protein: CASRKRDRDNSPLHF.

The sample holds many counts of this clonotype. V and J are TRBV7-9 and TRBJ1-1; tentative D call: TRBD1 (6 bases). The V gene lost 5 bases and the J gene lost 5 bases, with 18 bases spanning the gap. The CDR3 runs 15 residues. Germline values: CDR1 SEHNR, CDR2 FQNEAQ (reference sequence). CDR3 amino acids: CASSQNRVTTTEAFF. The DNA of the CDR3 is TGTGCCAGCAGCCAAAACAGGGTTACGACGACTGAAGCTTTCTTT.

This clonotype was observed a few times. V gene TRBV29-1 combines with J gene TRBJ2-7, with D uncertain. Germline loops: CDR1 SQVTM, CDR2 ANQGSEA. There are 12 residues in the CDR3. V lost 1 base and J lost 2, with 6 bases in between. CDR3 in amino acids: CSVEAGTYEQYF. CDR3 nucleotides: TGCAGCGTTGAAGCAGGAACCTACGAGCAGTACTTC.

This clonotype was counted a few times. The chain joins TRBV14 to TRBJ2-6, with D maybe TRBD1 (5 bases). V lost 3 bases and J lost 0, with 6 bases in between. Germline V gives CDR1 SGHDN, CDR2 FVKESK. CDR3 length: 15 residues. DNA for the CDR3: TGTGCCAGCAGCCATGACAGCTCTGGGGCCAACGTCCTGACTTTC. It translates to CASSHDSSGANVLTF.

In this sample, this clonotype turned up many times. The chain joins TRBV3-1 to TRBJ1-6, with D perhaps matching TRBD1 (5 bases). The V gene's germline CDR1 is LGHDT and CDR2 YNNKEL (reference sequence). The CDR3 is 14 residues long. Trimming shortened V by 8 bases and J by 3 bases, and 11 bases separated the two germline ends. The DNA of the CDR3 is TGTGCCAGCCGGGACCTAGACTATAATTCACCCCTCCACTTT. The encoded protein is CASRDLDYNSPLHF.

This clonotype appeared a single time. The chain uses TRBV24-1 and TRBJ2-1; 12 nucleotides agree with TRBD1. Germline V lookup: CDR1 KGHDR, CDR2 SFDVKD. The CDR3 sequence is 21 residues long. This CDR3 reads CAAFDFCRGQGAISGFDEQFF. The CDR3 DNA reads as TGTGCGGCCTTTGATTTTTGCAGGGGACAGGGGGCGATTTCGGGTTTTGATGAGCAGTTCTTC.

This clonotype was picked up many times. The chain recombines TRBV12-3 or TRBV12-4 with TRBJ2-3; D not resolved. V shed 10 bases and J shed 3 bases, with 17 bases lying between them. The CDR3 is made up of 14 amino acids. CDR3 DNA: TGTGCCACGCTCTTGGCGCCCGCTACAGATACGCAGTATTTT. It specifies CATLLAPATDTQYF.

This clonotype was counted ten times or more. The rearrangement links TRBV12-3 or TRBV12-4 to TRBJ2-1; 9 bases are a match to TRBD1. V shed 2 bases, J shed 5 bases, and the junction held 4 bases outside the gene matches. The CDR3 runs 15 residues. The CDR3 region is CASSLSGTGNNEQFF. The DNA of the CDR3 is TGTGCCAGCAGTTTATCAGGGACAGGGAACAATGAGCAGTTCTTC.

The chain recombines TRBV29-1 with TRBJ1-2, with D perhaps matching TRBD1 (6 bases). In germline, CDR1 is SQVTM, CDR2 ANQGSEA. The V and J ends lost 8 bases and 3 bases respectively, with 10 bases between them. CDR3 length equals 11 residues. The CDR3 bases are TGCAGCACCTGGACAGACTATGGCTACACCTTC. This sequence encodes CSTWTDYGYTF.

Ten or more counts support this clonotype. The CDR3 DNA reads TGTGCCAGCACCCAGGACAGGGGACCATCTGGGGCCAACGTCCTGACTTTC. This sequence encodes CASTQDRGPSGANVLTF. J is TRBJ2-6 and V is TRBV12-3 or TRBV12-4; the match to TRBD1 covers 9 bases. The V gene end was trimmed by 7 bases and the J gene end by 1 base; junction bases not matched to a gene: 8. This CDR3 spans 17 amino acids.

This clonotype was observed a handful of times. This chain links TRBV12-3 or TRBV12-4 with TRBJ2-7, with TRBD2 matching 11 bases. After removal of 5 bases from V and 5 bases from J, the junction contained 5 bases not matched to a gene. The CDR3 extends over 14 amino acids. CDR3 sequence: CASSTSGSNHEQYF. The CDR3 DNA reads as TGTGCCAGCAGTACTAGCGGGAGCAACCACGAGCAGTACTTC.

The chain combines TRBV2 with TRBJ2-7; 7 nucleotides agree with TRBD2. Germline CDR1 is SNHLY and CDR2 is FYNNEI. This CDR3 has 15 amino acids. The J segment lost 4 bases and the V segment lost 5 bases, leaving 11 bases of the junction unmatched. The CDR3 nucleotides read TGTGCCAGCAGTCCAATCCCGGGAGGAATTTACGAGCAGTACTTC. It codes for CASSPIPGGIYEQYF.

This clonotype was recorded many times. The chain carries TRBV10-3 and TRBJ1-6; TRBD1 aligns across 7 bases. The CDR3 runs 15 residues. V shed 5 bases, J shed 13 bases, and the junction held 14 bases outside the gene matches. The germline gives CDR1 ENHRY, CDR2 SYGVKD. The CDR3 DNA is TGTGCCATCAGTCCTCGGGACAGCGGACTCACGCCCCTCCACTTT. Translating gives CAISPRDSGLTPLHF.

This clonotype was picked up a small number of times. V is TRBV19 and J is TRBJ2-4; 12 bases map to TRBD2. The CDR3 is made up of 18 amino acids. J was trimmed by 5 bases and V by 4 bases; bases with no gene match: 12. Germline CDR1 reads LNHDA; CDR2 reads SQIVND (reference sequence). CDR3 in DNA: TGTGCCAGTAGTAAGTGGGCTAGCGGGAGGGCAGCGGAAAACATTCAGTACTTC. Translating it yields CASSKWASGRAAENIQYF.

This rearrangement joins TRBV20-1 to TRBJ2-7; possibly TRBD2 for D (6 bases). There are 15 residues in the CDR3. V was trimmed by 0 bases and J by 4 bases, leaving 16 bases between them. Germline CDR1 and CDR2: DFQATT and SNEGSKA (reference sequence). The CDR3 sequence is CSARDEARAGYEQYF. In nucleotides, the CDR3 is TGCAGTGCTAGAGATGAGGCCCGGGCGGGGTACGAGCAGTACTTC.

The chain links TRBV7-9 to TRBJ1-5, with a weak D call TRBD1 (5 bases). The CDR3 covers 17 residues. Germline V gives CDR1 SEHNR, CDR2 FQNEAQ (reference sequence). V was trimmed by 3 bases and J by 2 bases, leaving 17 bases between them. The CDR3 sequence: CASSLGRGVGGNQPQHF. CDR3 coding DNA: TGTGCCAGCAGCTTGGGTCGGGGTGTGGGGGGCAATCAGCCCCAGCATTTT.

The chain employs TRBV20-1 and TRBJ2-2; the D gene could be TRBD1 or TRBD2 (6 bases each). Germline loops: CDR1 DFQATT, CDR2 SNEGSKA (reference sequence). The CDR3 covers 17 residues. Here the CDR3 DNA reads TGCAGCGCTCCCCCCCCCATGGCGGGGACAAACACCGGGGAGCTGTTTTTT. Its translation is CSAPPPMAGTNTGELFF.

This clonotype has just a few counts. The rearrangement links TRBV24-1 to TRBJ1-1; D is unclear. The CDR3 totals 12 residues. In germline, CDR1 is KGHDR, CDR2 SFDVKD. Trimming cost V 4 bases and J 5 bases, with 7 bases left between them. CDR3 region: CATSDPSTEAFF. In DNA form, the CDR3 reads TGTGCCACCAGTGACCCATCTACTGAAGCTTTCTTT.

This chain links TRBV5-6 with TRBJ1-1; D not resolved. The germline CDR1 and CDR2 sequences are SGHDT and YYEEEE. Trimming stripped 0 bases from V and 8 bases from J, with 5 bases between. The CDR3 has 11 amino acids. The CDR3, as DNA: TGTGCCAGCAGCTTGGGGTGGGAAGCTTTCTTT. Translated: CASSLGWEAFF.

This clonotype was counted many times. V gene TRBV5-1 combines with J gene TRBJ2-1; D uncertain. CDR3 length: 16 residues. The ends were cut back, 0 bases at V and 0 bases at J, with 10 bases in the middle. Germline CDR1 and CDR2: SGHRS and YFSETQ. The CDR3 loop reads CASSLVAQSSYNEQFF. Here the CDR3 DNA reads TGCGCCAGCAGCTTGGTGGCCCAGAGCTCCTACAATGAGCAGTTCTTC.

Ten or more counts support this clonotype. The V and J genes are TRBV4-2 and TRBJ2-1; unclear D gene. Trimming left V 1 base short and J 1 base short, with 20 bases between. CDR3 length: 19 residues. CDR1 is LGHNA and CDR2 is YNFKEQ in the germline V gene. As DNA, the CDR3 is TGTGCCAGCAGCCAAGGCTTTCAGTTAAGGATGAGGTCCTACAATGAGCAGTTCTTC. This translates into CASSQGFQLRMRSYNEQFF.

This clonotype showed up just a few times. This chain links TRBV7-3 with TRBJ2-3; D remains unclear. Germline CDR1 reads SGHTA; CDR2 reads FQGTGA. Trimming took off 1 base at V and 1 base at J, with 6 bases between the two ends. The CDR3 is made up of 14 amino acids. CDR3: CASSLIVGTDTQYF. CDR3 bases: TGTGCCAGCAGCTTAATCGTCGGCACAGATACGCAGTATTTT.